This TCR beta chain came from a study of PD-L1 blockade in urothelial cancer. CDR3 size: 16 residues. Study findings and constraints: Better survival was predicted by below-median pretreatment blood TCR clonality.

On this clone itself: Its antigen is still unknown.

Clones were read by immunoSEQ multiplex PCR, and TCRdb kept only the in-frame ones, dropping some. The sample consists of roughly 24,000 clones, around 88% of them appearing once. This clonotype was sampled from a man in his sixties with urothelial cancer. The sequences come from PBMCs, collected around atezolizumab (anti-PD-L1) treatment. The chain has TRBV21-1 and TRBJ1-2. TRBV21-1 corresponds to a pseudogene. CDR3 sequence: CASRHLETPEAYGYTF. CDR3 nucleotides: TGTGCCAGCAGACATTTGGAGACTCCTGAGGCCTATGGCTACACCTTC.